This T cell receptor (beta chain) was identified during a study of shared T cell receptors in the human thymus. TCRdb's table, derived via immunoSEQ multiplex PCR, lists solely in-frame clones and lacks some. The sample lists 55,000 to 80,000 clones; nearly 95% were seen once. Trimming cost V 4 bases and J 3 bases; bases outside gene matches: 5. The CDR3 contains 14 residues. Germline CDR1 and CDR2: SGHDT and YYEEEE. The source of this sequence is a human donor. The rearrangement links TRBV5-6 to TRBJ1-2, with 8 bases fitting TRBD1. Material: thymocytes. The CDR3 nucleotides read TGTGCCAGCAGCCCGGACAGGGAAGACTATGGCTACACCTTC. Amino acid sequence: CASSPDREDYGYTF.